These 14 T cell receptor beta chains originate from one sample sequenced in a study of cytomegalovirus exposure and HLA in healthy donors. The data were produced by immunoSEQ multiplex PCR, yet TCRdb's version contains in-frame clones alone and is incomplete. This table has 140,000 or so clones, nearly 90% appearing once. Source material: PBMCs. Receptor source: a woman aged 18 to 35 in good health and CMV-seropositive.

Points on this clone: The same CDR3 can be traced to other DNA sequences in this sample. The V gene is TRBV2, the J gene TRBJ2-5; a weak D match, TRBD1 (5 bases). The V end was cut by 2 bases, the J end by 4 bases, with 8 bases between. The CDR3 spans 13 residues. The germline V gene encodes CDR1 SNHLY and CDR2 FYNNEI. CDR3 coding DNA: TGTGCCAGCAGTGAAAGGGGCGGAGAGACCCAGTACTTC. It translates to CASSERGGETQYF.

In nucleotides, the CDR3 is TGTGCCAGCAGTTTATATTCCGGAGGGGCCTACGAGCAGTACTTC. Translated: CASSLYSGGAYEQYF. The genes are TRBV27 and TRBJ2-7, with D possibly being TRBD2 (6 bases). Trimming took 1 base from V and 2 from J, leaving 12 bases between them. The CDR3 is made up of 15 amino acids. The germline CDR1 and CDR2 sequences are MNHEY and SMNVEV (reference sequence).

The rearrangement joins TRBV6-1 to TRBJ2-7, with 10 bases lining up with TRBD1. The CDR3 runs to 15 residues. The germline V gene has CDR1 MNHNS and CDR2 SASEGT. V shed 5 bases, J shed 3 bases, and the junction held 7 bases outside the gene matches. This chain's CDR3 is CASSLEGTGVYEQYF. DNA for the CDR3: TGTGCCAGCAGTCTAGAAGGGACAGGGGTCTACGAGCAGTACTTC.

The CDR3 DNA reads as TGTGCCAGCAGCTCGGGGACAGGGGGCAGGGATACGCAGTATTTT. Translated, it gives CASSSGTGGRDTQYF. This sequence joins TRBV7-9 and TRBJ2-3; 12 nucleotides line up with TRBD1. Per germline, CDR1 SEHNR and CDR2 FQNEAQ (reference sequence). With V trimmed by 4 bases and J by 6 bases, 5 bases remained unmatched. The CDR3 runs to 15 residues.

This chain uses TRBV28 with TRBJ1-2; no clear D gene. Germline CDR1 MDHEN, CDR2 SYDVKM. This CDR3 region has 13 residues. Trimming took 2 bases from V and 4 from J, leaving 8 bases between them. The chain's CDR3 is CASSLGELYGYTF. CDR3 DNA: TGTGCCAGCAGTTTAGGGGAGCTCTATGGCTACACCTTC.

The rearrangement uses TRBV11-2 and TRBJ2-2; 9 bases are a match to TRBD2. There are 17 residues in the CDR3. The V and J ends lost 3 bases and 0 bases, in that order; junction bases with no gene match: 5. Per the germline V gene, CDR1 is SGHAT and CDR2 is FQNNGV. The CDR3 reads CASSFTSGPANTGELFF. CDR3 nucleotide sequence: TGTGCCAGCAGCTTTACTAGCGGGCCCGCGAACACCGGGGAGCTGTTTTTT.

The rearrangement uses TRBV9 and TRBJ2-1, with 7 bases aligning to TRBD2. The CDR3 length is 15 residues. V trimming: 0 bases; J trimming: 2 bases; junction bases outside the gene matches: 2. Germline V lookup: CDR1 SGDLS, CDR2 YYNGEE. The CDR3 sequence is CASSVARGAYNEQFF. The CDR3 DNA follows: TGTGCCAGCAGCGTAGCTCGGGGGGCCTACAATGAGCAGTTCTTC.

This rearrangement joins TRBV10-3 to TRBJ1-5; D is perhaps TRBD1 (5 bases). The CDR3 sequence is 17 residues long. Trimming removed 0 bases from V and 4 bases from J, with 16 bases in between. The germline V gene encodes CDR1 ENHRY and CDR2 SYGVKD. Written as DNA, the CDR3 is TGTGCCATCAGTGAGTCGGCAGGTAGGGGCCCAAATCAGCCCCAGCATTTT. It codes for CAISESAGRGPNQPQHF.

The gene calls are TRBV6-5 and TRBJ2-2; D call uncertain. Per the germline V gene, CDR1 is MNHEY and CDR2 is SVGAGI. The CDR3 extends over 15 amino acids. V gave up 0 bases and J gave up 2 bases, with 7 bases separating them. The CDR3 bases are TGTGCCAGCAGTTACTCACAGACCAACACCGGGGAGCTGTTTTTT. This translates into CASSYSQTNTGELFF.

This sequence joins TRBV27 and TRBJ2-3; D unclear. This CDR3 contains 13 residues. CDR1 is MNHEY and CDR2 is SMNVEV in the germline V gene (reference sequence). Between the trimmed V and J ends, which lost 7 bases and 1 base, there was a span of 9 bases. This CDR3 is CASKLDRTDTQYF. In nucleotides, the CDR3 is TGTGCCAGCAAACTCGATCGCACAGATACGCAGTATTTT.

This chain connects TRBV5-4 to TRBJ2-5; 11 bases line up with TRBD1. The CDR3 length is 16 residues. V lost 4 bases and J lost 1; bases outside the gene matches: 6. Germline CDR1 and CDR2: SGHNT and YYREEE (reference sequence). The CDR3 sequence: CASSGGGQGAQETQYF. CDR3 sequence (DNA): TGTGCCAGCAGCGGAGGTGGACAGGGGGCCCAAGAGACCCAGTACTTC.

V gene TRBV15 combines with J gene TRBJ2-5; weak D call: TRBD1 (6 bases). The V gene's germline CDR1 is LNHNV and CDR2 YYDKDF (reference sequence). V was shortened by 1 base and J by 4 bases, with 16 bases between the two germline ends. This CDR3 is 16 amino acids long. The CDR3 bases are TGTGCCACCAGCAGAGTAGGGGACAAAAGACCAGAGACCCAGTACTTC. Translation: CATSRVGDKRPETQYF.

This chain links TRBV19 with TRBJ1-1, with TRBD1 as a possible D gene (6 bases). Trimming left V 6 bases short and J 0 bases short, with 11 bases between. Germline assignment: CDR1 LNHDA and CDR2 SQIVND (reference sequence). CDR3 length equals 14 residues. CDR3 DNA: TGTGCCAGTAGCCCGGACAGCTTGAACACTGAAGCTTTCTTT. It is translated as CASSPDSLNTEAFF.

This chain connects TRBV2 to TRBJ2-3; no reliable D call. CDR1 is SNHLY, CDR2 FYNNEI, per germline. The V gene lost 4 bases and the J gene lost 3 bases, with 2 bases spanning the gap. The CDR3 is 11 amino acids. The CDR3 DNA reads TGTGCCAGCAGTGCAACAGATACGCAGTATTTT. This codes for CASSATDTQYF. The full variable domain, with the rest looked up from reference TRBV2 and TRBJ2-3, is EPEVTQTPSHQVTQMGQEVILRCVPISNHLYFYWYRQILGQKVEFLVSFYNNEISEKSEIFDDQFSVERPDGSNFTLKIRSTKLEDSAMYFCASSATDTQYFGPGTRLTVL.